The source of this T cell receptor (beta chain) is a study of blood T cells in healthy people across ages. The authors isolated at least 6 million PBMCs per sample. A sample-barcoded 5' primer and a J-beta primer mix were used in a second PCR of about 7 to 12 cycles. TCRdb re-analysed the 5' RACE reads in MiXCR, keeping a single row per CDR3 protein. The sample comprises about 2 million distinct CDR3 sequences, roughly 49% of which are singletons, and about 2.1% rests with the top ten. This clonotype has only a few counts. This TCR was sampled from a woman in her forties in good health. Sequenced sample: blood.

The CDR3 region is CASRASEKLFF. Written as DNA, the CDR3 is TGTGCCAGCAGGGCCAGTGAAAAACTGTTTTTT. The rearrangement links TRBV3-1 to TRBJ1-4; D remains ambiguous. Trimming took off 6 bases at V and 7 bases at J, with 6 bases between the two ends. Germline lookup yields CDR1 LGHDT and CDR2 YNNKEL (reference sequence). This CDR3 comprises 11 residues.